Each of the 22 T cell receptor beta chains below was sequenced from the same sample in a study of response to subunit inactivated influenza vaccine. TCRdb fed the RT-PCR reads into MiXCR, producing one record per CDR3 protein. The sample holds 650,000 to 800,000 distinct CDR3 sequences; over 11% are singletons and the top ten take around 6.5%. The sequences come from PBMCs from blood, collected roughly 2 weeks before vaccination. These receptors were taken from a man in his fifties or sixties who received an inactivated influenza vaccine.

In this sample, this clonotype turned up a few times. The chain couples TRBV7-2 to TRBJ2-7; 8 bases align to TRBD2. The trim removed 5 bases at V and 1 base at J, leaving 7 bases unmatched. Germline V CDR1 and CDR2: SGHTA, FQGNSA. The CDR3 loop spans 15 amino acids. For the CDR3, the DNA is TGTGCCAGCAGCCCTAATAGCGGGGTTTCCTACGAGCAGTACTTC. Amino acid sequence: CASSPNSGVSYEQYF.

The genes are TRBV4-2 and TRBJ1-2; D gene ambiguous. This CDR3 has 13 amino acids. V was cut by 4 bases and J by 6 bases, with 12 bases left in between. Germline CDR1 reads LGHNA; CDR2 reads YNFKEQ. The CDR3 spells CASSPMGKNGYTF. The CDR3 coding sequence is TGTGCCAGCAGCCCCATGGGGAAAAATGGCTACACCTTC.

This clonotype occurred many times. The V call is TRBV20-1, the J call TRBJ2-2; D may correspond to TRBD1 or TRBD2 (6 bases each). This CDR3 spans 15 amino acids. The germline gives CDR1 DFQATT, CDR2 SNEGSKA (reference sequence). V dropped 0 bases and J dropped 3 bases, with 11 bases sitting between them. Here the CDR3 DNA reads TGCAGTGCTAGAGATCCGGGGGCCTACACCGGGGAGCTGTTTTTT. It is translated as CSARDPGAYTGELFF.

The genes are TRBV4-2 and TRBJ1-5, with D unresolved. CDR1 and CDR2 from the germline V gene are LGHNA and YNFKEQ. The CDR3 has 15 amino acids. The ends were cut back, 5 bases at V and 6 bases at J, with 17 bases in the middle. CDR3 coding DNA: TGTGCCAGCAGCGGGGAGCTGGGAGGTGGTCAGCCCCAGCATTTT. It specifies CASSGELGGGQPQHF.

The chain's CDR3 is CSVAIYNEQFF. DNA for the CDR3: TGCAGCGTTGCCATCTACAATGAGCAGTTCTTC. The chain links TRBV29-1 to TRBJ2-1; D is uncertain. From germline, CDR1 is SQVTM and CDR2 ANQGSEA. The CDR3 runs to 11 residues. The V end lost 4 bases, the J end lost 3 bases, and 4 bases lay between the germline ends.

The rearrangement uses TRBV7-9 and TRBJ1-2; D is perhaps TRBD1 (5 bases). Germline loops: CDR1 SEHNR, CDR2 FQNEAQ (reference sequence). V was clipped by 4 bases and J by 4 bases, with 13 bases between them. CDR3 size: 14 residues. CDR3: CASSSTGRGYGYTF. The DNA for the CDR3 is TGTGCCAGCAGCTCCACGGGACGCGGCTATGGCTACACCTTC.

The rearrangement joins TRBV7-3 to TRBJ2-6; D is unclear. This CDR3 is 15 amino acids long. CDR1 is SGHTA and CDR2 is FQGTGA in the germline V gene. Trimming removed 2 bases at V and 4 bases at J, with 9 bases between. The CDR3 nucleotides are TGTGCCAGCAGCTTACTCCCGGCCGGGGCCAACGTCCTGACTTTC. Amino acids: CASSLLPAGANVLTF. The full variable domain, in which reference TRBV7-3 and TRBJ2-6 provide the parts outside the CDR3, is GAGVSQTPSNKVTEKGKYVELRCDPISGHTALYWYRQSLGQGPEFLIYFQGTGAADDSGLPNDRFFAVRPEGSVSTLKIQRTERGDSAVYLCASSLLPAGANVLTFGAGSRLTVL.

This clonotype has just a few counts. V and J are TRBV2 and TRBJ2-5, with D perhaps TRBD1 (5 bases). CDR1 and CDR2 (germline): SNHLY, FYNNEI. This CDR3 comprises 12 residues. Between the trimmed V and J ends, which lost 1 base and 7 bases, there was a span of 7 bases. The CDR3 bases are TGTGCCAGCAGTGAAGGGGGCTGGACCCAGTACTTC. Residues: CASSEGGWTQYF.

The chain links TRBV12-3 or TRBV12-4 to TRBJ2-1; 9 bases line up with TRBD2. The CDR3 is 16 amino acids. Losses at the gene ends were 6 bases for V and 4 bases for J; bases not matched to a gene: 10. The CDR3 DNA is TGTGCCAGCAGGGGACAACTAGCGGGCCAATACAATGAGCAGTTCTTC. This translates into CASRGQLAGQYNEQFF.

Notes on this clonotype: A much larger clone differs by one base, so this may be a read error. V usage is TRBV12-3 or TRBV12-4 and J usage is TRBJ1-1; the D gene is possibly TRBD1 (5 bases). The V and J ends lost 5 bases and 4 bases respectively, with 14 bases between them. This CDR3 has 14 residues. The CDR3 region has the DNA TGTGCCAGCAGTATACTGTCGGGGGGCACTGAAGCTTTCTTT. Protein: CASSILSGGTEAFF.

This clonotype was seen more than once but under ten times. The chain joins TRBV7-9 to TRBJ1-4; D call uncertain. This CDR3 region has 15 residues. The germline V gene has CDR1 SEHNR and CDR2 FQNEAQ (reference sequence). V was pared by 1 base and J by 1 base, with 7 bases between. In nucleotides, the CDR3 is TGTGCCAGCAGCTTAGGCGGCGAAACTAATGAAAAACTGTTTTTT. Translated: CASSLGGETNEKLFF. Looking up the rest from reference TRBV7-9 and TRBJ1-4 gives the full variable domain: DTGVSQNPRHKITKRGQNVTFRCDPISEHNRLYWYRQTLGQGPEFLTYFQNEAQLEKSRLLSDRFSAERPKGSFSTLEIQRTEQGDSAMYLCASSLGGETNEKLFFGSGTQLSVL.

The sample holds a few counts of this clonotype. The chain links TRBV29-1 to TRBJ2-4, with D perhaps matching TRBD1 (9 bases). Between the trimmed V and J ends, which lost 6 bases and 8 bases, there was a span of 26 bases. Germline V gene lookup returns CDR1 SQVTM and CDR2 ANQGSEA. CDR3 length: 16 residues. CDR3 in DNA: TGCAGCGTGCCCGCCGGGACAGGGACTAGTAGGGACATTCAGTACTTC. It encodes CSVPAGTGTSRDIQYF.

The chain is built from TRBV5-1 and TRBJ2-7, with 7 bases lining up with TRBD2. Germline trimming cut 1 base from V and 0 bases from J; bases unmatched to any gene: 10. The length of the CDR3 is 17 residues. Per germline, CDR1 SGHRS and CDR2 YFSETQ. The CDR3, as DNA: TGCGCCAGCAGCTTGAACGGCCTAGCGGTGAGCTCCTACGAGCAGTACTTC. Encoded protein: CASSLNGLAVSSYEQYF.

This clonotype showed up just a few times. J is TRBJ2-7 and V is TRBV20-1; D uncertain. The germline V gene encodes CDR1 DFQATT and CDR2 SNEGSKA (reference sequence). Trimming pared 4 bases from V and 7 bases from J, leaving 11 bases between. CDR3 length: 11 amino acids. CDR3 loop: CSAKQNREQYF. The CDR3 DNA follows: TGCAGTGCTAAACAGAATCGGGAGCAGTACTTC.

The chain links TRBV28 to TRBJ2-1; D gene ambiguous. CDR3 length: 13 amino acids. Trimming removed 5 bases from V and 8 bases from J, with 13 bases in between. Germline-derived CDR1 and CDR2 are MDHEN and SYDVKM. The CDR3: CASSPPVWDEQFF. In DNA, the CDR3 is TGTGCCAGCAGTCCCCCCGTCTGGGATGAGCAGTTCTTC.

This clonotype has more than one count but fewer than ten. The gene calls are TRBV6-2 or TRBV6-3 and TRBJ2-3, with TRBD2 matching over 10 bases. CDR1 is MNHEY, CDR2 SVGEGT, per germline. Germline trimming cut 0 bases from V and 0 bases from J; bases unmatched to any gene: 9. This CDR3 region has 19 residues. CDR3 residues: CASSYSLAGVAFSTDTQYF. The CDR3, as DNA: TGTGCCAGCAGTTACTCCCTAGCGGGAGTAGCCTTTAGCACAGATACGCAGTATTTT.

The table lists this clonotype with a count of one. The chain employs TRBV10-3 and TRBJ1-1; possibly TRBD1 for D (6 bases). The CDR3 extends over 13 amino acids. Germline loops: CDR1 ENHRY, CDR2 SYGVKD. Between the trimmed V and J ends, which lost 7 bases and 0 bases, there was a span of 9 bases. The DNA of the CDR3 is TGTGCCATCACGGGACACTTGAACACTGAAGCTTTCTTT. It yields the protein CAITGHLNTEAFF.

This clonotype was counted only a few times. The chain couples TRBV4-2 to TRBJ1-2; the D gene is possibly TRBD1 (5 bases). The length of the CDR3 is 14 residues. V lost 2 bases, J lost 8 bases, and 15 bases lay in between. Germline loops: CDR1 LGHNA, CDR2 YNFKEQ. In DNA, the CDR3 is TGTGCCAGCAGCCAAAGCGGCCAGGGCTTCGGCTACACCTTC. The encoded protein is CASSQSGQGFGYTF.

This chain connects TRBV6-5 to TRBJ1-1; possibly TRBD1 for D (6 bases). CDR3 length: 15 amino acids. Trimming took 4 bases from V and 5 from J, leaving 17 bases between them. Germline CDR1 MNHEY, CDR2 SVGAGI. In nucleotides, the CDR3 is TGTGCCAGCAGTTCTTCACAGGGAGTCGGGACTGAAGCTTTCTTT. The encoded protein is CASSSSQGVGTEAFF.

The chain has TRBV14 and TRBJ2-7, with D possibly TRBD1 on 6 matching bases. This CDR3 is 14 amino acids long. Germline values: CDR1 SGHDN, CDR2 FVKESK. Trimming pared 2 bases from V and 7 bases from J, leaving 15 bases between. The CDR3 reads CASSQRPQGWEQYF. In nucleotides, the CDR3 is TGTGCCAGCAGCCAACGACCTCAGGGGTGGGAGCAGTACTTC.

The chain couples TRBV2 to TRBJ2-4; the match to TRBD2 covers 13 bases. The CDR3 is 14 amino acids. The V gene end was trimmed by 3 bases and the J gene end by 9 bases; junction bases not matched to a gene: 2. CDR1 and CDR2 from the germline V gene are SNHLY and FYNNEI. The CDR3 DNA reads TGTGCCAGCAGTGAGACTAGCGGGAGGAGCATTCAGTACTTC. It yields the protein CASSETSGRSIQYF. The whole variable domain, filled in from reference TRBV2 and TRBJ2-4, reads EPEVTQTPSHQVTQMGQEVILRCVPISNHLYFYWYRQILGQKVEFLVSFYNNEISEKSEIFDDQFSVERPDGSNFTLKIRSTKLEDSAMYFCASSETSGRSIQYFGAGTRLSVL.

CDR3 coding DNA: TGTGCCAGCAGCACTAGAGACAGGGCAAACTATGGCTACACCTTC. Protein: CASSTRDRANYGYTF. The genes are TRBV7-2 and TRBJ1-2; 7 nucleotides align to TRBD1. This CDR3 has 15 residues. The V gene's germline CDR1 is SGHTA and CDR2 FQGNSA. J lost 2 bases, V lost 5 bases, and 8 bases had no gene match.